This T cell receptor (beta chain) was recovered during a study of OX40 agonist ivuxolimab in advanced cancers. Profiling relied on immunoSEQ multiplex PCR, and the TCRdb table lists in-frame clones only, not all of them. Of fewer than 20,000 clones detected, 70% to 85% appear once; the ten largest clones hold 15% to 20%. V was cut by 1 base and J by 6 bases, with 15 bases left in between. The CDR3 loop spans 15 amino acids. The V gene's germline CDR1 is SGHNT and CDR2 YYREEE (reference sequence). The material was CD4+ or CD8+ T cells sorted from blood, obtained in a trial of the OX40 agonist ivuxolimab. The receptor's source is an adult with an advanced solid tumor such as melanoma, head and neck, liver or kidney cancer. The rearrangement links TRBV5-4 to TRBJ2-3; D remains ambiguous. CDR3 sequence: CASSLLERLMDTQYF. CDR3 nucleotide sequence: TGTGCCAGCAGCTTGCTGGAGAGGTTGATGGATACGCAGTATTTT.